This T cell receptor beta chain derives from a study of blood T cell repertoires in COVID-19. Profiled with immunoSEQ multiplex PCR; TCRdb holds only in-frame clones, not every one. Among some 200,000 clones, roughly three quarters were seen once, and the ten largest hold approximately 8.6%. V was cut by 5 bases and J by 7 bases, with 15 bases left in between. From germline, CDR1 is LNHDA and CDR2 SQIVND (reference sequence). This CDR3 region has 14 residues. The sequence was obtained from a woman aged 50 to 60 with active or convalescent COVID-19. V and J are TRBV19 and TRBJ2-1; possibly TRBD2 for D (6 bases). The sample was peripheral blood. The CDR3 here is CASSSRGLGNEQFF. In nucleotides, the CDR3 is TGTGCCAGTAGTTCTAGGGGACTGGGGAATGAGCAGTTCTTC.